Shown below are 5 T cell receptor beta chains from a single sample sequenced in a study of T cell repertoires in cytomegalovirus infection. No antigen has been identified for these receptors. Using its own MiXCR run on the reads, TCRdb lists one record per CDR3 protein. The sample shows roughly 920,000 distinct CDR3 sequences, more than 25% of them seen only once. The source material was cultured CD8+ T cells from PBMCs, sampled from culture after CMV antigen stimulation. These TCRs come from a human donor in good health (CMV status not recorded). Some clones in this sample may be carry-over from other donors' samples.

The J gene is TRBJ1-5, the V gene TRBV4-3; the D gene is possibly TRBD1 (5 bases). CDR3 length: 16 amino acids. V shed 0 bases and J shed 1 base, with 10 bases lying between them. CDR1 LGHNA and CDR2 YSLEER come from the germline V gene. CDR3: CASSQDVWDSNQPQHF. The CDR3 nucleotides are TGCGCCAGCAGCCAAGATGTATGGGACAGCAATCAGCCCCAGCATTTT.

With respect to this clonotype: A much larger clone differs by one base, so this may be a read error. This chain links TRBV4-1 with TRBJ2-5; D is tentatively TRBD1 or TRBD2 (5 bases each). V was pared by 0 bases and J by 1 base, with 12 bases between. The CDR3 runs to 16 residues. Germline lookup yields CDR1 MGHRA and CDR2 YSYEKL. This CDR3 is CASSQDLGGGQETQYF. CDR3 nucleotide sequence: TGCGCCAGCAGCCAAGATCTAGGTGGGGGCCAAGAGACCCAGTACTTC.

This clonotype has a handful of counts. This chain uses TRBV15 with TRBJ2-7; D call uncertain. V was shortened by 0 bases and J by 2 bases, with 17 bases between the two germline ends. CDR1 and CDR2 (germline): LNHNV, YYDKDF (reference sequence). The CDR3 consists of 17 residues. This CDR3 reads CATSRDKFTPAPYEQYF. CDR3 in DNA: TGTGCCACCAGCAGAGATAAGTTTACCCCAGCCCCCTACGAGCAGTACTTC.

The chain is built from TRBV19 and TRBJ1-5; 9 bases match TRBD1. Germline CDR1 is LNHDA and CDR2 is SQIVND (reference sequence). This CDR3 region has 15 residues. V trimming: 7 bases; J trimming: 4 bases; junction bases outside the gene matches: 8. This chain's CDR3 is CASTRGTGRNQPQHF. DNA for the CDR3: TGTGCCAGTACCAGGGGGACAGGGAGGAATCAGCCCCAGCATTTT.

CDR3 loop: CSARGDPGGYTF. As DNA, the CDR3 is TGCAGTGCTAGGGGGGATCCGGGTGGCTACACCTTC. The chain employs TRBV20-1 and TRBJ1-2; a weak D match, TRBD1 (5 bases). The CDR3 has 12 amino acids. Germline CDR1 is DFQATT and CDR2 is SNEGSKA (reference sequence). V lost 3 bases to trimming and J lost 7 bases, with 12 bases between them.